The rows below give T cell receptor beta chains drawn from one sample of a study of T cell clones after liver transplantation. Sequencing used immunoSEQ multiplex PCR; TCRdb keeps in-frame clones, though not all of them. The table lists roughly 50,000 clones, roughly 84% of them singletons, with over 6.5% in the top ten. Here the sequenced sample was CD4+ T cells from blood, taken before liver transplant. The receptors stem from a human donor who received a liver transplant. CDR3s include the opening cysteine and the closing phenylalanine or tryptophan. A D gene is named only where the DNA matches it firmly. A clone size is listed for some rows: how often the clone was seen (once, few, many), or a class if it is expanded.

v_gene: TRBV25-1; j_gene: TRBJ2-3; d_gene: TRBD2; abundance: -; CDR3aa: CASSAGTSGRADTQYF; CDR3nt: TGTGCCAGCAGCGCCGGGACTAGCGGGAGGGCAGATACGCAGTATTTT
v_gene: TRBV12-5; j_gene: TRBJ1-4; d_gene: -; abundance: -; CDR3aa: CANRSFATNEKLFF; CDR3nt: TGTGCTAATCGCTCGTTTGCAACTAATGAAAAACTGTTTTTT
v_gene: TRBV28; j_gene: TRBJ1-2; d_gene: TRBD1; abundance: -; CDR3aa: CASSAPGTGKPAYGYTF; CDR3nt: TGTGCCAGCAGCGCTCCCGGGACAGGGAAGCCTGCCTATGGCTACACCTTC
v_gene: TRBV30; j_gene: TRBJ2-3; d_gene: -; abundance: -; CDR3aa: CAWSGGVTDTQYF; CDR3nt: TGTGCCTGGAGTGGAGGGGTCACAGATACGCAGTATTTT
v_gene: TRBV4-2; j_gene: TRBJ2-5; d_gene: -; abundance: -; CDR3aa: CASSIPLLGGHQETQYF; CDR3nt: TGTGCCAGCAGCATCCCGCTACTAGGAGGTCACCAAGAGACCCAGTACTTC
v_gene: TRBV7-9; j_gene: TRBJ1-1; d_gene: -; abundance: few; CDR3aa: CASSLTGNLNTEAFF; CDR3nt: TGTGCCAGCAGCTTAACGGGGAACCTGAACACTGAAGCTTTCTTT
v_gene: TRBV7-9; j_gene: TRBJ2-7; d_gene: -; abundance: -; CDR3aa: CASSPTWTGEQYF; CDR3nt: TGTGCCAGCAGCCCTACCTGGACGGGGGAGCAGTACTTC
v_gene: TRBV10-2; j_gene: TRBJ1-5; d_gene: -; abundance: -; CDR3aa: CASRKYGGEAQPQHF; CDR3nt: TGCGCCAGCAGGAAGTATGGGGGTGAGGCTCAGCCCCAGCATTTT
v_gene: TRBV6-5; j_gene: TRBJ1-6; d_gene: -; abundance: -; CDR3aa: CASTLQISGTFHF; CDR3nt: TGTGCCAGCACTCTACAAATATCCGGGACTTTCCACTTT
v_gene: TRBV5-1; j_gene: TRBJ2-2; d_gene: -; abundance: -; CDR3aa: CASSLGQAITGELFF; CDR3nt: TGCGCCAGCAGCTTGGGACAGGCAATCACCGGGGAGCTGTTTTTT
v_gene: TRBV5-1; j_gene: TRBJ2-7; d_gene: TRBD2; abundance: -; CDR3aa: CASGDGTSGTRSSYEQYF; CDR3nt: TGCGCCAGCGGGGACGGGACTAGCGGGACCAGGAGCTCCTACGAGCAGTACTTC
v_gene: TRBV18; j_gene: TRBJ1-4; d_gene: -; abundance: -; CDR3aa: CASSPALAATNEKLFF; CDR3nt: TGTGCCAGCTCACCAGCTCTCGCTGCAACTAATGAAAAACTGTTTTTT
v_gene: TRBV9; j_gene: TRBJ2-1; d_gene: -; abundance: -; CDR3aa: CASSPPITGLSYNEQFF; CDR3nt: TGTGCCAGCAGCCCCCCGATTACAGGGCTCTCCTACAATGAGCAGTTCTTC
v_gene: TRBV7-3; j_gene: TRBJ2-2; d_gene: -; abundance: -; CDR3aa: CASSLSRVGELFF; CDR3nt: TGTGCCAGCAGCTTAAGTCGTGTCGGGGAGCTGTTTTTT
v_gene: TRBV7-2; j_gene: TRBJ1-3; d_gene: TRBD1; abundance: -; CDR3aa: CASKRDSSGNTIYF; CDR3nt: TGTGCCAGCAAAAGGGACAGTTCTGGAAACACCATATATTTT
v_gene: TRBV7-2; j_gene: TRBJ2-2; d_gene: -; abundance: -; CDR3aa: CASSLVPQGLSNTGELFF; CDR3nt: TGTGCCAGCAGCTTAGTTCCCCAGGGTTTATCGAACACCGGGGAGCTGTTTTTT
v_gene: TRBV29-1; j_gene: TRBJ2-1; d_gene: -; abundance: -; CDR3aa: CSVAHNEQFF; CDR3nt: TGCAGCGTTGCTCACAATGAGCAGTTCTTC
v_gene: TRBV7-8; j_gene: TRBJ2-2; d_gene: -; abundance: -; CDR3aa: CASSLAVYTGELFF; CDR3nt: TGTGCCAGCAGCTTAGCGGTCTACACCGGGGAGCTGTTTTTT
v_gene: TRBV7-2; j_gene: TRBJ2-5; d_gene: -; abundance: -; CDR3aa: CASSLDVAEETQYF; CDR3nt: TGTGCCAGCAGCTTAGATGTAGCGGAAGAGACCCAGTACTTC
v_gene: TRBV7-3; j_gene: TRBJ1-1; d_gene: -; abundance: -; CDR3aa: CASSLTQNTEAFF; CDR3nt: TGTGCCAGCAGCTTAACACAGAACACTGAAGCTTTCTTT
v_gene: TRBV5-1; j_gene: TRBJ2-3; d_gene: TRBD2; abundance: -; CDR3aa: CASSLFAGGSTDTQYF; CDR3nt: TGCGCTAGCAGCCTCTTTGCGGGGGGAAGCACAGATACGCAGTATTTT
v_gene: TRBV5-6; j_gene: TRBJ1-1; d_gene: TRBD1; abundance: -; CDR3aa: CASSLGGQYEAFF; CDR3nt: TGTGCCAGCAGCTTGGGGGGACAGTATGAAGCTTTCTTT
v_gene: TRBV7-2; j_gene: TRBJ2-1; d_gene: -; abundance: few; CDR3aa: CASSPSSGNEQFF; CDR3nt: TGTGCCAGCAGCCCAAGCTCGGGCAATGAGCAGTTCTTC
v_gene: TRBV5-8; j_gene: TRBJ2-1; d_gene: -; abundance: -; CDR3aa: CASSTYEGNEQFF; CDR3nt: TGTGCCAGCAGCACGTACGAGGGCAATGAGCAGTTCTTC
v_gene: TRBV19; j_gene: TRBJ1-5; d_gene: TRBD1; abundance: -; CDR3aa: CASSTQGQGRQPQHF; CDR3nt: TGTGCCAGTAGTACCCAGGGACAGGGAAGGCAGCCCCAGCATTTT
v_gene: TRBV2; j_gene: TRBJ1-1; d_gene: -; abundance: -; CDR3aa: CASSLQAVNTEAFF; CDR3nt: TGTGCCAGCAGTCTACAGGCTGTGAACACTGAAGCTTTCTTT
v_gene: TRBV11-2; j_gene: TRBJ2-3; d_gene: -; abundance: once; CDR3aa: CASSFTWGRGTDTQYF; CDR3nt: TGTGCCAGCAGCTTCACTTGGGGGCGGGGCACAGATACGCAGTATTTT
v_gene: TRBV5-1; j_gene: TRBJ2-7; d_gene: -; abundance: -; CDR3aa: CASSGGLTNTYEQYF; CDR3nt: TGCGCCAGCAGTGGCGGCCTAACTAATACCTACGAGCAGTACTTC
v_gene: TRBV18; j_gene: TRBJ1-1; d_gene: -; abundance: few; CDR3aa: CASSKGDTEAFF; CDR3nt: TGTGCCAGCTCAAAGGGAGACACTGAAGCTTTCTTT
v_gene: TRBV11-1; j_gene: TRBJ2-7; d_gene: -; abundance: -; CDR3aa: CASSLVRGTADEQYF; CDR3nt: TGTGCCAGCAGCTTAGTGAGGGGGACGGCCGACGAGCAGTACTTC
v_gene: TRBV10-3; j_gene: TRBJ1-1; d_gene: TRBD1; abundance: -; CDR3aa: CAISESAGGASAFF; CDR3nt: TGTGCCATCAGTGAGTCAGCAGGGGGGGCGTCGGCTTTCTTT
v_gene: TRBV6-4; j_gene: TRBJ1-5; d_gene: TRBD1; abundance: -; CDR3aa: CASSQKGQGAPQHF; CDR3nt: TGTGCCAGCAGCCAAAAGGGACAGGGGGCGCCCCAGCATTTT
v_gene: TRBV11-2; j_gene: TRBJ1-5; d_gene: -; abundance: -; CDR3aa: CASSPEDRNQPQHF; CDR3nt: TGTGCCAGCAGCCCTGAGGATCGCAATCAGCCCCAGCATTTT
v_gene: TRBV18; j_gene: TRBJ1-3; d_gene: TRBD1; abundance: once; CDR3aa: CASSPGDRISLSGNTIYF; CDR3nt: TGTGCCAGCTCACCAGGGGACAGAATTAGCCTCTCTGGAAACACCATATATTTT
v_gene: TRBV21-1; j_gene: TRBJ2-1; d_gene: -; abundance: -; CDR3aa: CASRTVGRRSHEQFF; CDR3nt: TGTGCCAGCAGGACCGTGGGGAGGAGGTCTCATGAGCAGTTCTTC
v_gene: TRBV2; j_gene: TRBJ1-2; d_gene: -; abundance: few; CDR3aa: CASSRQGTNYGYTF; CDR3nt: TGTGCCAGCAGTCGTCAGGGAACTAACTATGGCTACACCTTC
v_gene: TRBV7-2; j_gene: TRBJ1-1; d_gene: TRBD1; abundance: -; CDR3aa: CASSPRPGQGAMNTEAFF; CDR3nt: TGTGCCAGCAGCCCAAGGCCGGGACAGGGGGCTATGAACACTGAAGCTTTCTTT
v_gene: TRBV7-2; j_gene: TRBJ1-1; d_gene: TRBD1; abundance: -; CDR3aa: CASSFGQGEVWNTEAFF; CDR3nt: TGTGCCAGCAGCTTCGGACAGGGGGAGGTATGGAACACTGAAGCTTTCTTT
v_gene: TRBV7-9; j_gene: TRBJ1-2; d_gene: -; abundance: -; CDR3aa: CASSLGLAFYGYTF; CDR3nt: TGTGCCAGCAGCTTAGGGTTGGCGTTCTATGGCTACACCTTC
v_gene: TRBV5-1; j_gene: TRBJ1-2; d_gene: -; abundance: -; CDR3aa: CASSFSGSYGYTF; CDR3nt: TGCGCCAGCAGCTTTTCGGGGTCCTATGGCTACACCTTC
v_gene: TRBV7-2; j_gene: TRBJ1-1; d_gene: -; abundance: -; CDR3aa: CASSRPMNTEAFF; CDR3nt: TGTGCCAGCAGCCGCCCCATGAACACTGAAGCTTTCTTT
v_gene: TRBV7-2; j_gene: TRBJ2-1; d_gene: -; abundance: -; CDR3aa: CASSRRLDFNEQFF; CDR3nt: TGTGCCAGCAGCCGACGACTAGATTTCAATGAGCAGTTCTTC
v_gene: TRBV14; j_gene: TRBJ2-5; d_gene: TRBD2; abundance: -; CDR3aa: CASSQVRVAGGQETQYF; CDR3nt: TGTGCCAGCAGCCAAGTTCGGGTAGCGGGGGGGCAAGAGACCCAGTACTTC
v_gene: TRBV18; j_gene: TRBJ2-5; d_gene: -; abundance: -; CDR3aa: CASSPGGLPGGVQETQYF; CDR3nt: TGTGCCAGCTCACCCGGGGGCCTCCCAGGTGGGGTCCAAGAGACCCAGTACTTC
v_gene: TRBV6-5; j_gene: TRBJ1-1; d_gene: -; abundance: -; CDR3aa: CASSYPGPGKAFF; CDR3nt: TGTGCCAGCAGTTACCCGGGCCCAGGGAAAGCTTTCTTT
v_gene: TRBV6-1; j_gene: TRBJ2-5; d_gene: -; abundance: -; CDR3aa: CASSELGYQETQYF; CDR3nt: TGTGCCAGCAGTGAATTGGGGTACCAAGAGACCCAGTACTTC
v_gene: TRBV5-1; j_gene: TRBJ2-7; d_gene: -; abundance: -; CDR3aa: CASSLGDDYEQYF; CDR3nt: TGCGCCAGCAGCTTGGGTGATGACTACGAGCAGTACTTC